The 5 T cell receptor beta chains reported below all come from one sample, sequenced in a study of blood T cell repertoires in COVID-19 (dated by TCRdb to about 2020). The library was built by means of the immunoSEQ multiplex PCR assay. The clones in this table, taken by TCRdb from immuneACCESS, are in-frame only. Not every clone is retained; where verified, under half of the shortfall comes from an unresolved V gene, and the cause of the rest is unknown. This sample comprises some 390,000 clones, around 91% of them detected only once. About 1.6% of the sample rests with the top ten. Sequencing input: peripheral blood. The receptors derive from a woman in her thirties or forties with COVID-19, enrolled during active disease.

The chain combines TRBV6-6 with TRBJ1-1; the D gene is possibly TRBD1 (6 bases). CDR1 and CDR2 (germline): MNHNY, SVGAGI (reference sequence). V was trimmed by 5 bases and J by 1 base, leaving 11 bases between them. This CDR3 region has 14 residues. The CDR3, as DNA: TGTGCCAGCAGTCCCCCGACAGGGAACACTGAAGCTTTCTTT. It translates to CASSPPTGNTEAFF.

V usage is TRBV7-2 and J usage is TRBJ1-2; TRBD1 agrees at 7 bases. Germline V gives CDR1 SGHTA, CDR2 FQGNSA. V lost 5 bases, J lost 4 bases, and 7 bases stayed unmatched. The length of the CDR3 is 14 residues. The CDR3 protein is CASSRDRGFYGYTF. The DNA for the CDR3 is TGTGCCAGCAGCCGGGACAGAGGCTTCTATGGCTACACCTTC.

The V gene is TRBV12-3 or TRBV12-4, the J gene TRBJ2-7; D might be TRBD2 (5 bases). Trimming cost V 6 bases and J 1 base, with 10 bases left between them. The CDR3 consists of 13 residues. DNA of the CDR3: TGTGCCAGCAGGGTAACGGGATCCTACGAGCAGTACTTC. This translates into CASRVTGSYEQYF.

This clone occurred once. The gene calls are TRBV30 and TRBJ1-1; a possible D gene is TRBD1 (6 bases). V was pared by 4 bases and J by 5 bases, with 14 bases between. The CDR3 spans 13 residues. Germline V gene data show CDR1 as GTSNPN and CDR2 as SVGIG (reference sequence). This CDR3 reads CAWNQGQGTEAFF. The CDR3 bases are TGTGCCTGGAATCAAGGTCAGGGGACTGAAGCTTTCTTT.

The CDR3 loop reads CASSPLGSFSLYGYTF. For the CDR3, the DNA is TGTGCCAGCAGCCCCTTGGGCTCTTTCTCACTCTATGGCTACACCTTC. The genes are TRBV27 and TRBJ1-2; no clear D gene. The V gene lost 6 bases and the J gene lost 4 bases, with 21 bases spanning the gap. The germline gives CDR1 MNHEY, CDR2 SMNVEV (reference sequence). This CDR3 spans 16 amino acids.